This T cell receptor beta chain came from a study of T cell clonotyping in hematopoietic cell transplantation. General study results and limits: Pathologically expanded recipient clonotypes increased progressively from day 30 to day 180 as diversity fell.

Germline CDR1 SQVTM, CDR2 ANQGSEA. The CDR3 has 12 amino acids. After removal of 7 bases from V and 7 bases from J, the junction contained 9 bases not matched to a gene. As for this clone: Its antigen is not known.

Libraries were prepared by immunoSEQ multiplex PCR; TCRdb keeps only in-frame clonotypes and omits some of them. The sample lists approximately 20,000 clones; approximately 79% were seen once. The rearrangement links TRBV29-1 to TRBJ1-2; 7 nucleotides line up with TRBD1. Specimen: peripheral blood mononuclear cells. The source of this sequence is a man aged 55 to 70 in good health. Some clones in this sample may be carry-over from other donors' samples. CDR3 loop: CSAGERGLGYTF. The CDR3 DNA reads TGCAGCGCTGGGGAGAGGGGGCTTGGCTACACCTTC. Full variable domain (outside the CDR3, taken from reference TRBV29-1 and TRBJ1-2): SAVISQKPSRDICQRGTSLTIQCQVDSQVTMMFWYRQQPGQSLTLIATANQGSEATYESGFVIDKFPISRPNLTFSTLTVSNMSPEDSSIYLCSAGERGLGYTFGSGTRLTVV.